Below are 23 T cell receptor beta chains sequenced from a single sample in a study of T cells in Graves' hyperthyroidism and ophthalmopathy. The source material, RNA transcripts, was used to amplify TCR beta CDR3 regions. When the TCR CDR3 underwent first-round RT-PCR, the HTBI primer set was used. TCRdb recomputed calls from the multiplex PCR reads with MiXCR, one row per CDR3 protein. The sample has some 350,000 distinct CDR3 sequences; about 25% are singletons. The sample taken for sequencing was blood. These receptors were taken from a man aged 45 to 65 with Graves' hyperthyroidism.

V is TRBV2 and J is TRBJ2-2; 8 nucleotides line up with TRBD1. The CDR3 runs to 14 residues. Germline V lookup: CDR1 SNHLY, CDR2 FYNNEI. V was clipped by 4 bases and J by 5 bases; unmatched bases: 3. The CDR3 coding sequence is TGTGCCAGCAGTGGGACAGGGTATACCGGGGAGCTGTTTTTT. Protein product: CASSGTGYTGELFF.

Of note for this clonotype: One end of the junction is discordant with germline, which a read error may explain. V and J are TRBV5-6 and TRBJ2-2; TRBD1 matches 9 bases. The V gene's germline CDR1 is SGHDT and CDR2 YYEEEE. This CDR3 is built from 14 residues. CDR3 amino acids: CASSLAKRDRELFF. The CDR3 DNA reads TGTGCCAGCAGCTTGGCCAAACGGGACAGGGAACTGTTTTTT.

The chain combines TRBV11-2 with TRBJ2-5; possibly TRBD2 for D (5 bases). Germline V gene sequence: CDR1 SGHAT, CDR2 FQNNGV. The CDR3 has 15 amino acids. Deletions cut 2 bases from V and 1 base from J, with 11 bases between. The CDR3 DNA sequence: TGTGCCAGCAGCTTAATGAGCGGCGGCCAAGAGACCCAGTACTTC. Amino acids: CASSLMSGGQETQYF.

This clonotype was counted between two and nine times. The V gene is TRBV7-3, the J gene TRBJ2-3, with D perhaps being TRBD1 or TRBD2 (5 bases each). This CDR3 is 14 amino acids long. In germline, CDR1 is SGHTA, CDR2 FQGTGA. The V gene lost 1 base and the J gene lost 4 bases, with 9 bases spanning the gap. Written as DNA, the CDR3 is TGTGCCAGCAGCTTAAGGGTGGGGGCAGATACGCAGTATTTT. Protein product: CASSLRVGADTQYF. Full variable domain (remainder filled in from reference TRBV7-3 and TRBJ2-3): GAGVSQTPSNKVTEKGKYVELRCDPISGHTALYWYRQSLGQGPEFLIYFQGTGAADDSGLPNDRFFAVRPEGSVSTLKIQRTERGDSAVYLCASSLRVGADTQYFGPGTRLTVL.

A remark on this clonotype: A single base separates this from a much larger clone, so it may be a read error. CDR3: CASSEQGVSGYTF. DNA for the CDR3: TGTGCCAGCAGTGAACAGGGAGTGTCAGGCTACACCTTC. The chain has TRBV6-1 and TRBJ1-2, with a weak D call TRBD1 (5 bases). CDR1 and CDR2 from the germline V gene are MNHNS and SASEGT. This CDR3 comprises 13 residues. Trimming stripped 2 bases from V and 8 bases from J, with 12 bases between.

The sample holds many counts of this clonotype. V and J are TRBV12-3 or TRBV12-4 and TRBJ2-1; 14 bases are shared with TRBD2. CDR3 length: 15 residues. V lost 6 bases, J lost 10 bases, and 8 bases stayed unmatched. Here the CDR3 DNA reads TGTGCCAGCAGCGACCGACTAGCGGGAGGGCACGAGCAGTTCTTC. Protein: CASSDRLAGGHEQFF.

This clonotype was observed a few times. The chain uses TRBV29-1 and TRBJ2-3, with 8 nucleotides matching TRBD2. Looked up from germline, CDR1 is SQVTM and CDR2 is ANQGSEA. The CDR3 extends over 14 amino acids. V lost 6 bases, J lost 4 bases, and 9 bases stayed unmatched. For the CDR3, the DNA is TGCAGCGTGGCAAGCGGGAGTGGGGCAGATACGCAGTATTTT. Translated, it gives CSVASGSGADTQYF.

In DNA, the CDR3 is TGTGCCAGTAGTATAATAGGACGGACGAACACTGAAGCTTTCTTT. Protein sequence: CASSIIGRTNTEAFF. The chain carries TRBV19 and TRBJ1-1; D remains ambiguous. The CDR3 spans 15 residues. Germline V CDR1 and CDR2: LNHDA, SQIVND (reference sequence). Trimming shortened V by 2 bases and J by 1 base, and 11 bases separated the two germline ends.

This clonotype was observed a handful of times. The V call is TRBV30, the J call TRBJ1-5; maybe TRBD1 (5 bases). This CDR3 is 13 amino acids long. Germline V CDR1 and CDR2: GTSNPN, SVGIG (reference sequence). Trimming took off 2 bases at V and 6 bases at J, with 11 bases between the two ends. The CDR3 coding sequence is TGTGCCTGGAGTAAAGGGGATAGTCAGCCCCAGCATTTT. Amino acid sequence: CAWSKGDSQPQHF.

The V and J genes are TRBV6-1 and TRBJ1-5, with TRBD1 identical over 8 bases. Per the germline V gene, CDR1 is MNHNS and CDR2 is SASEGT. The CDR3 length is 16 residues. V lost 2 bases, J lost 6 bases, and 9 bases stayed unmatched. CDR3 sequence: CASSEIGRGQGQPQHF. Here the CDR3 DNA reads TGTGCCAGCAGTGAAATAGGCAGGGGGCAGGGTCAGCCCCAGCATTTT.

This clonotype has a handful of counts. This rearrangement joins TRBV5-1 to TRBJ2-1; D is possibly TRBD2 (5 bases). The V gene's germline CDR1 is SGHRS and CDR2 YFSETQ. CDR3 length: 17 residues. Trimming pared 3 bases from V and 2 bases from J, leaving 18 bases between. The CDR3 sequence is CASSSSGSGITYNEQFF. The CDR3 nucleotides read TGCGCCAGCAGCTCATCGGGGTCCGGAATCACCTACAATGAGCAGTTCTTC.

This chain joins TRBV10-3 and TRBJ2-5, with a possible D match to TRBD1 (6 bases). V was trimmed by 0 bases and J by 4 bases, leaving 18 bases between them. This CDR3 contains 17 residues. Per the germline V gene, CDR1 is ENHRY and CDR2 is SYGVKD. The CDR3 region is CAISESMRRQVAETQYF. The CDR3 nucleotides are TGTGCCATCAGTGAGTCGATGAGGCGACAGGTTGCAGAGACCCAGTACTTC.

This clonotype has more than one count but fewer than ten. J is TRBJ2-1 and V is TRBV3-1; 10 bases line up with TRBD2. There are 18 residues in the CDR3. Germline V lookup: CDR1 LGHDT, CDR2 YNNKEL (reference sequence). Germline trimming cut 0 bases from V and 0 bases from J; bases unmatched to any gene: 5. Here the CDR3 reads CASSQDGSGRRSYNEQFF. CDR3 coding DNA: TGTGCCAGCAGCCAAGATGGTAGCGGGAGGCGCTCCTACAATGAGCAGTTCTTC.

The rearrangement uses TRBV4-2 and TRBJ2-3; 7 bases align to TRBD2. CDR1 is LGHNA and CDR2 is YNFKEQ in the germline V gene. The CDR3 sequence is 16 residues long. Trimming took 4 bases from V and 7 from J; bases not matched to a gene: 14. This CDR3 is CASSLGLAGVEYTQYF. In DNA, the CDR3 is TGTGCCAGCAGCCTCGGGTTGGCGGGAGTGGAATATACGCAGTATTTT.

Here the CDR3 reads CASSTRKTDTQYF. The CDR3 nucleotides are TGTGCCAGCAGCACGCGAAAGACAGATACGCAGTATTTT. The chain carries TRBV7-2 and TRBJ2-3; no clear D gene. V lost 5 bases and J 3 bases, leaving 9 bases between the germline ends. In germline, CDR1 is SGHTA, CDR2 FQGNSA. This CDR3 region has 13 residues.

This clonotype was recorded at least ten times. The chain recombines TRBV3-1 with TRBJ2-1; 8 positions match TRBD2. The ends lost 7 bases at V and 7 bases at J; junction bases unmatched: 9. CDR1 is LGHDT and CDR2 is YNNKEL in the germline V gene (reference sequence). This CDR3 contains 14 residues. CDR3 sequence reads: CASKTLAEGNEQFF. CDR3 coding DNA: TGTGCCAGCAAGACACTAGCGGAAGGGAATGAGCAGTTCTTC.

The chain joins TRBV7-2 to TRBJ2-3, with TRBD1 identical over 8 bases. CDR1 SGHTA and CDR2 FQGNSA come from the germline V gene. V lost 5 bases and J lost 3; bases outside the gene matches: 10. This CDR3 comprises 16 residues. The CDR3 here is CASSTRGRTGTDTQYF. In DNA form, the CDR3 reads TGTGCCAGCAGCACCCGGGGGAGGACAGGGACAGATACGCAGTATTTT.

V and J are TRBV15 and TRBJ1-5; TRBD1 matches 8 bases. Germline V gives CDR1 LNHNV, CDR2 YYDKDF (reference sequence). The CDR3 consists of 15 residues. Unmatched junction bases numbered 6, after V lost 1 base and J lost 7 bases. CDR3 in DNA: TGTGCCACCAGCAGAGCGCCAGGGGGCAGCCAGCCCCAGCATTTT. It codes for CATSRAPGGSQPQHF.

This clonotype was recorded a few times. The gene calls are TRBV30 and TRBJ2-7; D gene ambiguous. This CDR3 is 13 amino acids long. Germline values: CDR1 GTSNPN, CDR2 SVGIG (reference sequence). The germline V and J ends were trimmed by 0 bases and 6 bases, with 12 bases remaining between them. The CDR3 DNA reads TGTGCCTGGAGTGTTGGCAGGTCGGGCGAGCAGTACTTC. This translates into CAWSVGRSGEQYF.

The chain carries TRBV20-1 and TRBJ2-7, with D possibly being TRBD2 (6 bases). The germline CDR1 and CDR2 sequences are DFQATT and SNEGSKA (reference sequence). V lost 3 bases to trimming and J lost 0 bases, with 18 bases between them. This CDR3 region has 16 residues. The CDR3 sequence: CSASWLAESPSYEQYF. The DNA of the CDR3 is TGCAGTGCTAGTTGGTTAGCGGAGTCCCCCTCCTACGAGCAGTACTTC.

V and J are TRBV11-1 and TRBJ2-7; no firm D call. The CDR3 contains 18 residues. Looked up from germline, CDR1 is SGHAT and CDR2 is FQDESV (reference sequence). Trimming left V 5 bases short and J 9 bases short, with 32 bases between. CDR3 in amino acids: CASSPSGRLVRTNGGQYF. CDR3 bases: TGTGCCAGCAGCCCCTCTGGCCGATTGGTGCGAACGAACGGTGGGCAGTACTTC.

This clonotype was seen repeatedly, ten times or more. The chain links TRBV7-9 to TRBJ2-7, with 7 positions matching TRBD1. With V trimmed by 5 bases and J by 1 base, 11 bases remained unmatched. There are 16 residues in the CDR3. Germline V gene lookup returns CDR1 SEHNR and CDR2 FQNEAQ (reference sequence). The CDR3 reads CASSPIRDSLSYEQYF. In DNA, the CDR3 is TGTGCCAGCAGCCCTATAAGGGACAGCCTTTCCTACGAGCAGTACTTC.

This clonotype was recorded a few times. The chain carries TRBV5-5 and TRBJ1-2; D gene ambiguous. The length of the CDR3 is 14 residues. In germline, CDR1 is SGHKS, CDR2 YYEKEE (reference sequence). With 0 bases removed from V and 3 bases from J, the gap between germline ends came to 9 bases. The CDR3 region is CASSLDTLDYGYTF. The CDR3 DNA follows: TGTGCCAGCAGCTTGGACACTCTTGACTATGGCTACACCTTC.